Here is one T cell receptor beta chain with its context. Clinical histories supplied by participants themselves formed the basis of cohort assignment. CDR1 SQVTM and CDR2 ANQGSEA come from the germline V gene. Trimming at V came to 6 bases and at J to 2 bases, leaving 8 bases not matched to a gene. CDR3 length equals 14 residues. In the original analysis: Estimates of nucleated cell counts were drawn from the amplification of reference gene primers. Here immunoSEQ multiplex PCR was the method, and the copy in TCRdb shows in-frame clones only, minus some. Clone size and V and J calls were adopted from that table, with D and trimming inferred from the DNA. The data show approximately 250,000 clones, approximately 85% seen once. The data originate from a study of blood T cell repertoires in COVID-19. Overall study: Sources were T cells, B-cell-depleted T cells, or PBMCs; the material itself was cDNA or gDNA.

The sample comprised PBMCs or T cells enriched from blood (not recorded which). This receptor was taken from a woman aged 50 to 60 with acute COVID-19. This sequence joins TRBV29-1 and TRBJ1-2; 8 bases match TRBD1. CDR3 nucleotides: TGCAGCGTGGATGACAGGGGCGCCAACTATGGCTACACCTTC. Translation gives CSVDDRGANYGYTF.